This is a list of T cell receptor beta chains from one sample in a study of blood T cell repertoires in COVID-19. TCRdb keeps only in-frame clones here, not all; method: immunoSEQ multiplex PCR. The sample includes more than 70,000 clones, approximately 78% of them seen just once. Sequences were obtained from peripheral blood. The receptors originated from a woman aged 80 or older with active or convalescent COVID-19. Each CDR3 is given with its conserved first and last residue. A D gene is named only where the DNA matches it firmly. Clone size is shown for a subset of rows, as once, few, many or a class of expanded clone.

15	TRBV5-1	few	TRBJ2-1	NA	TGCGCCAGCAGCTTGCAGCCGCGGTACTACAATGAGCAGTTCTTC	CASSLQPRYYNEQFF
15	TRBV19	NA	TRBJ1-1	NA	TGTGCCAGTACGCAACCTTCGGGGGTGAACACTGAAGCTTTCTTT	CASTQPSGVNTEAFF
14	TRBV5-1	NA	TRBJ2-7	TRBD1	TGCGCCAGCAGCTCCGGGACAGGCTCCTACGAGCAGTACTTC	CASSSGTGSYEQYF
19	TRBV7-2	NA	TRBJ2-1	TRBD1	TGTGCCAGCACCCTACGGGACAGGGCACAAAAAAACTCCTACAATGAGCAGTTCTTC	CASTLRDRAQKNSYNEQFF
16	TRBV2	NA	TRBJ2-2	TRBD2	TGTGCCAGCACCGGGACTAGCGGCCTAAACACCGGGGAGCTGTTTTTT	CASTGTSGLNTGELFF
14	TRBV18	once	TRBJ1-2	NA	TGTGCCAGCTCGCTTGGGAGGGATGGCTATGGCTACACCTTC	CASSLGRDGYGYTF
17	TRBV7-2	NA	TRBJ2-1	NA	TGTGCCAGCAGCCGCCAGAGACAGGGGACTACGAACAATGAGCAGTTCTTC	CASSRQRQGTTNNEQFF
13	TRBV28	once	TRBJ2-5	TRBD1	TGTGCCAGCAGGGGACAGTACCAAGAGACCCAGTACTTC	CASRGQYQETQYF
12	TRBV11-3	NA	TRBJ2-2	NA	TGTGCCAGCAGCTTCCGGTTCGGGGAGCTGTTTTTT	CASSFRFGELFF
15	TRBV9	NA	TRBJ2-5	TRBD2	TGTGCCAGCAGCCAGAGGGGACTACAACAAGAGACCCAGTACTTC	CASSQRGLQQETQYF
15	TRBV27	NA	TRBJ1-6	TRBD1	TGTGCCAGCAGGGACAGGGGCTGGTGGAATTCACCCCTCCACTTT	CASRDRGWWNSPLHF
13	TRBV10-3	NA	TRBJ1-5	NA	TGTGCCATCAGGGGAGGGGAGGGTCAGCCCCAGCATTTT	CAIRGGEGQPQHF
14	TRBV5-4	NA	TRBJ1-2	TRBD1	TGTGCCAGCAGCTTACAGGGGGTAAGCTATGGCTACACCTTC	CASSLQGVSYGYTF
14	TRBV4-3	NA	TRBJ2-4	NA	TGCGCCAGCAGCCAAGACAGAGCCAAAAACATTCAGTACTTC	CASSQDRAKNIQYF
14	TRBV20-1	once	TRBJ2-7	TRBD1	TGCAGTGCTAGTATTTTCGGGGACAGGGGCGAGCAGTACTTC	CSASIFGDRGEQYF
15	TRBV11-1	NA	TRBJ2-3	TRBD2	TGTGCCAGCAAAAACGGGGGGGCCCGGGTAGATACGCAGTATTTT	CASKNGGARVDTQYF
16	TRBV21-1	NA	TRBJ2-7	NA	TGTGCCAGCAGCATATTAGCCAGTCGGGGTTTCAACGAGCAGTACTTC	CASSILASRGFNEQYF
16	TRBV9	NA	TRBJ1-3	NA	TGTGCCAGCAGCCTACAGCCAGGGGCGTGGGGAAACACCATATATTTT	CASSLQPGAWGNTIYF
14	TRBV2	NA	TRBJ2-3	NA	TGTGCCAGCAGCCCTAGCAGTAGCACAGATACGCAGTATTTT	CASSPSSSTDTQYF
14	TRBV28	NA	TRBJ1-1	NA	TGTGCCAGCAGTTTATCCCATCTCAGAACTGAAGCTTTCTTT	CASSLSHLRTEAFF